This TCR beta chain originates from a study of T cell clones after liver transplantation. Study background: Samples came from ITN030ST, which attempted immunosuppression withdrawal within 2 years of liver transplantation. A pre-transplant mixed lymphocyte reaction with TCRbeta sequencing defined graft-donor-reactive clones followed in post-transplant blood.

Method: immunoSEQ multiplex PCR; TCRdb's copy keeps in-frame clones and lacks some. The sample holds fewer than 85,000 clones, over 65% seen once. Sorting of unstimulated PBMCs yielded separate CD3+CD4+ and CD3+CD8+ fractions. CDR3 size: 16 residues. The J segment lost 4 bases and the V segment lost 2 bases, leaving 11 bases of the junction unmatched. Germline loops: CDR1 MGHRA, CDR2 YSYEKL. This chain joins TRBV4-1 and TRBJ2-7; TRBD2 agrees at 7 bases. The sample was CD4+ T cells from blood, taken at the 22-month timepoint. This TCR was recovered from a human patient who received a liver transplant. Some T cells may possibly be graft donor cells. CDR3 in amino acids: CASSQKGREGGYEQYF. As DNA, the CDR3 is TGCGCCAGCAGCCAAAAGGGTAGGGAGGGTGGATACGAGCAGTACTTC.